This T cell receptor beta chain was identified during a study of CD8 T cells in Susac syndrome. Study-wide background: Treatment at blood withdrawal was none, corticosteroids, or intravenous immunoglobulin alone in Susac syndrome patients. General study results and limits: There were approximately 15 Susac-specific public clones in total CD8+ repertoires and a few in CD8+ TEMRA repertoires.

Random-hexamer reverse transcription was applied to about 0.5 to 1 ug RNA. TCR beta CDR3 was amplified by immunoSEQ multiplex PCR. This amplification extended across 54 Vbeta and 13 Jbeta segments. TCRdb processed the immunoSEQ multiplex PCR reads anew with MiXCR; each CDR3 protein has one entry. The data show 85,000 to 130,000 distinct CDR3 sequences, approximately 94% seen once. Germline-derived CDR1 and CDR2 are PRHDT and FYEKMQ (reference sequence). The CDR3 is 12 amino acids. Trimming removed 3 bases at V and 7 bases at J, with 7 bases between. Of note for this clonotype: Antigen specificity is unknown.

V and J are TRBV13 and TRBJ2-1, with D unresolved. The receptor was derived from a human donor with Susac syndrome. Sequencing was performed on CD8+ T cells from PBMCs. The CDR3 sequence is CASSFVLNEQFF. CDR3 coding DNA: TGTGCCAGCAGCTTCGTCCTTAATGAGCAGTTCTTC.